The 13 T cell receptor beta chains below were found in one sample sequenced in a study of blood T cells in healthy people across ages. A second PCR, run for about 6 to 11 cycles, used a sample-barcoded 5' primer plus a J-beta primer mix. TCRdb redid the calling of the 5' RACE reads with MiXCR, one entry per CDR3 protein. The sample comprises 1.5 million to 2 million distinct CDR3 sequences, 49% of which are singletons, and approximately 2% rests with the top ten. Specimen: blood. These receptors were obtained from a woman between 40 and 50 years old in good health.

This clonotype appeared a few times. The rearrangement joins TRBV28 to TRBJ2-1; D is unresolved. The germline V gene has CDR1 MDHEN and CDR2 SYDVKM. The CDR3 covers 12 residues. CDR3: CAAESSYNEQFF. The CDR3 bases are TGTGCAGCAGAGAGCTCCTACAATGAGCAGTTCTTC.

V is TRBV6-5 and J is TRBJ2-3; TRBD2 is a possible D gene (5 bases). Deletions cut 5 bases from V and 1 base from J, with 16 bases between. The CDR3 sequence is 16 residues long. Germline values: CDR1 MNHEY, CDR2 SVGAGI. The DNA of the CDR3 is TGTGCCAGCAGTCCCCGGGCACCCGGGGGCACAGATACGCAGTATTTT. This codes for CASSPRAPGGTDTQYF.

This sequence joins TRBV6-1 and TRBJ1-5, with D perhaps matching TRBD1 (6 bases). The CDR3 loop spans 17 amino acids. The V and J ends lost 2 bases and 6 bases respectively, with 20 bases between them. The germline V gene has CDR1 MNHNS and CDR2 SASEGT. CDR3 region: CASSERGGEGRRQPQHF. The CDR3 DNA follows: TGTGCCAGCAGTGAAAGGGGGGGGGAAGGAAGGCGTCAGCCCCAGCATTTT.

This clonotype has only a few counts. V and J are TRBV5-1 and TRBJ1-2; TRBD1 aligns across 8 bases. Trimming at V came to 2 bases and at J to 5 bases, leaving 17 bases not matched to a gene. CDR3 size: 18 residues. CDR1 SGHRS and CDR2 YFSETQ come from the germline V gene. The DNA of the CDR3 is TGCGCCAGCAGCTTTGGCCTCTGGACAGGGCGCCTTGGATATGGCTACACCTTC. Protein: CASSFGLWTGRLGYGYTF.

This clonotype showed up just a few times. The gene calls are TRBV3-1 and TRBJ2-5; TRBD2 might be the D (6 bases). Trimming stripped 0 bases from V and 2 bases from J, with 10 bases between. The CDR3 runs to 15 residues. Germline lookup yields CDR1 LGHDT and CDR2 YNNKEL (reference sequence). The CDR3 loop reads CASSQDSAGQETQYF. Here the CDR3 DNA reads TGTGCCAGCAGCCAAGATTCGGCGGGACAAGAGACCCAGTACTTC.

The rearrangement links TRBV7-2 to TRBJ2-1, with D unresolved. The CDR3 extends over 16 amino acids. Deletions cut 1 base from V and 2 bases from J, with 12 bases between. The germline V gene has CDR1 SGHTA and CDR2 FQGNSA. Here the CDR3 DNA reads TGTGCCAGCAGCTTAGAGGACGGCATCCCCTACAATGAGCAGTTCTTC. Its protein is CASSLEDGIPYNEQFF.

The rearrangement joins TRBV29-1 to TRBJ2-3, with 8 bases fitting TRBD1. The V and J ends lost 5 bases and 0 bases, in that order; junction bases with no gene match: 7. The CDR3 runs 15 residues. Germline V gene lookup returns CDR1 SQVTM and CDR2 ANQGSEA. The CDR3 DNA reads as TGCAGCGTTAGTACAGGGGGAAGGAGCACAGATACGCAGTATTTT. This encodes CSVSTGGRSTDTQYF.

V usage is TRBV7-2 and J usage is TRBJ1-1; D not resolved. Trimming took off 0 bases at V and 1 base at J, with 12 bases between the two ends. This CDR3 region has 16 residues. In germline, CDR1 is SGHTA, CDR2 FQGNSA. CDR3 residues: CASSLAKRTRNTEAFF. The CDR3 DNA reads TGTGCCAGCAGCTTAGCCAAGCGAACAAGGAACACTGAAGCTTTCTTT.

The J gene is TRBJ1-2, the V gene TRBV4-2, with TRBD1 as a possible D gene (5 bases). The CDR3 sequence is 15 residues long. Per the germline V gene, CDR1 is LGHNA and CDR2 is YNFKEQ. V was trimmed by 1 base and J by 4 bases, leaving 13 bases between them. CDR3 amino acids: CASSQAGQRGYGYTF. CDR3 nucleotide sequence: TGTGCCAGCAGCCAAGCCGGACAAAGGGGCTATGGCTACACCTTC.

The chain uses TRBV7-2 and TRBJ2-5, with D uncertain. Germline V CDR1 and CDR2: SGHTA, FQGNSA. The CDR3 contains 15 residues. With 5 bases removed from V and 2 bases from J, the gap between germline ends came to 15 bases. The CDR3 region has the DNA TGTGCCAGCAGCGTCAAGCGTAGAGATCAAGAGACCCAGTACTTC. Amino acid sequence: CASSVKRRDQETQYF.

This chain connects TRBV3-1 to TRBJ2-7; D perhaps matches TRBD2 (5 bases). The CDR3 extends over 14 amino acids. Germline V lookup: CDR1 LGHDT, CDR2 YNNKEL (reference sequence). Trimming pared 1 base from V and 6 bases from J, leaving 13 bases between. In DNA, the CDR3 is TGTGCCAGCAGCCAAGTCCGGGATCCGCGCGAGCAGTACTTC. As protein: CASSQVRDPREQYF.

Concerning this clonotype itself: A junction boundary mismatches the germline segment, possibly from a read error. This chain connects TRBV6-1 to TRBJ2-1, with 7 positions matching TRBD2. Germline V gene data show CDR1 as MNHNS and CDR2 as SASEGT. The CDR3 is made up of 15 amino acids. The CDR3 region is CASREGLAVYNERFF. The CDR3 coding sequence is TGTGCCAGCAGGGAAGGGCTAGCGGTCTACAATGAGCGGTTCTTC.

The chain employs TRBV29-1 and TRBJ2-1, with 7 bases aligning to TRBD1. The end of the DNA aligns better with TRBJ2-7, so the J call may be wrong. This CDR3 comprises 15 residues. Germline V gene data show CDR1 as SQVTM and CDR2 as ANQGSEA. The CDR3 DNA reads as TGCAGCGTTCGAGGGGGCGGTAGCTCCTACAATGAGCAGTACTTC. It specifies CSVRGGGSSYNEQYF.